This TCR beta chain was recovered during a study of cytomegalovirus exposure and HLA in healthy donors. About the study: There were more than 350 genotyped donors. Of these, 75% to 85% fell in the genetic ancestry cluster associated with self-reported Caucasian donors.

The PCR was carried out with 60 Vbeta primers and 13 Jbeta primers. The data were produced by immunoSEQ multiplex PCR, yet TCRdb's version contains in-frame clones alone and is incomplete. This table holds about 210,000 clones, roughly four fifths found once. The germline V and J ends were trimmed by 4 bases and 11 bases, with 19 bases remaining between them. Germline values: CDR1 SGHDT, CDR2 YYEEEE. The length of the CDR3 is 13 residues. The receptor was derived from a woman aged 45 to 65 in good health and CMV-seropositive. Sample: PBMCs. The V and J genes are TRBV5-6 and TRBJ2-7; D may be TRBD1 (7 bases). The CDR3 nucleotides read TGTGCCAGCAGCAGGGGGGAGGAGGGGACAGAGTACTTC. Translated: CASSRGEEGTEYF.